This T cell receptor (beta chain) was captured by sequencing in a study of blood T cells in healthy people across ages. The CDR3 has 12 amino acids. Trimming left V 10 bases short and J 5 bases short, with 14 bases between. CDR1 MNHEY and CDR2 SVGEGT come from the germline V gene. Notes on the study in general: The long-lived group displayed more naive CD4+ cells, plus higher diversity, than the aged donors did.

Regarding this clonotype: Its target is unknown.

Using a J-beta primer mix together with a sample-barcoded 5' primer, a second PCR was run for 7 to 11 cycles. Every molecule of cDNA carried a tag from a template-switch adaptor with 12 random nucleotides. TCRdb re-derived calls from the 5' RACE reads in MiXCR, one entry per CDR3 protein. The sample comprises about 1.8 million distinct CDR3 sequences, 40% to 55% of which are singletons, and roughly 2% rests with the top ten. J is TRBJ2-5 and V is TRBV6-2 or TRBV6-3; D call uncertain. What was sequenced was blood. The TCR sequence derives from a woman aged 40 to 50 in good health. The CDR3 reads CATQISQETQYF. CDR3 bases: TGTGCCACCCAAATTAGCCAGGAGACCCAGTACTTC.